This T cell receptor (beta chain) was captured in a study of blood T cell repertoires in COVID-19. Overall study: Spain, Italy and the United States supplied samples that represented acute and convalescent COVID-19. PBMCs, B-cell-depleted T cells, or T cells were the source of the cDNA or gDNA that made up the material.

This CDR3 comprises 14 residues. Per the germline V gene, CDR1 is MNHNY and CDR2 is SVGAGI (reference sequence). The V end lost 5 bases, the J end lost 4 bases, and 14 bases lay between the germline ends. Methods used by the authors: Estimated nucleated cell counts came from reference gene primer amplification. The data were produced by immunoSEQ multiplex PCR, yet TCRdb's version contains in-frame clones alone and is incomplete. V and J calls and clone size are copied from that table; D and trimming were computed from the DNA. The sample has about 14,000 clones; 73% are singletons. Sequencing input: peripheral blood. The clonotype originates from a boy aged 2-15 years with active or convalescent COVID-19. J is TRBJ1-1 and V is TRBV6-6; D gene unclear. This chain's CDR3 is CASSPVTGGTEAFF. In DNA form, the CDR3 reads TGTGCCAGCAGTCCCGTCACCGGAGGCACTGAAGCTTTCTTT.